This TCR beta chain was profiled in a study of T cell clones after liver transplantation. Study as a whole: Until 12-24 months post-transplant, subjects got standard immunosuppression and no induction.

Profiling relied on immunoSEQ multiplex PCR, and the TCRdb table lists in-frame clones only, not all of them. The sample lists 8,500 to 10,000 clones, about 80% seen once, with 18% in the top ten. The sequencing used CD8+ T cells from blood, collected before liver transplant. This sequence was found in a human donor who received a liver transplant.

For the CDR3, the DNA is TGTGCCACCAGCACGGGGTACGAGCAGTACTTC. It translates to CATSTGYEQYF. This chain links TRBV15 with TRBJ2-7, with D possibly TRBD2 on 5 matching bases. Germline assignment: CDR1 LNHNV and CDR2 YYDKDF (reference sequence). Trimming removed 4 bases at V and 4 bases at J, with 5 bases between. The CDR3 is 11 residues long.